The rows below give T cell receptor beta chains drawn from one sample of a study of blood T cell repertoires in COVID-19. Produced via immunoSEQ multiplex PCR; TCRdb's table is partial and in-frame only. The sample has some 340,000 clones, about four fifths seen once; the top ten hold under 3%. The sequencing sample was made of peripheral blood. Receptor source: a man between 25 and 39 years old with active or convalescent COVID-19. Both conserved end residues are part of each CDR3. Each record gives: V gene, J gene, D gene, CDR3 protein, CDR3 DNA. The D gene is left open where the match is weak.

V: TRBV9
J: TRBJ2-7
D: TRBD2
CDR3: CASSVGAGGTYEQYF
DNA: TGTGCCAGCAGCGTAGGGGCGGGGGGCACCTACGAGCAGTACTTC

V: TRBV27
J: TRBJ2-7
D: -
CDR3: CASSRDRFSISYEQYF
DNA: TGTGCCAGCAGTCGTGACAGGTTCTCGATCTCCTACGAGCAGTACTTC

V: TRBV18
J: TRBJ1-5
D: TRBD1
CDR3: CASSAEMTGVGQPQHF
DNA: TGTGCCAGCTCAGCGGAAATGACAGGGGTCGGGCAGCCCCAGCATTTT

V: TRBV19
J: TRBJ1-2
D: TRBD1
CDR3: CASSPNRGNYGYTF
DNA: TGTGCCAGTAGCCCAAACAGGGGTAACTATGGCTACACCTTC

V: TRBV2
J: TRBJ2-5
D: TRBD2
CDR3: CASSGLAGAEETQYF
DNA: TGTGCCAGCAGTGGATTAGCGGGGGCCGAAGAGACCCAGTACTTC

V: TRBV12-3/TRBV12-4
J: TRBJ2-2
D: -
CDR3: CASTEFNTGELFF
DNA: TGTGCCAGCACCGAGTTCAACACCGGGGAGCTGTTTTTT

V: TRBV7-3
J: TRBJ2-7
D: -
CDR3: CASSPSDGGRQYF
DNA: TGTGCCAGCAGCCCTTCGGACGGAGGGAGGCAGTACTTC

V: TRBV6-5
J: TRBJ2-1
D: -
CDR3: CASGPWTYEQFF
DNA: TGTGCCAGCGGCCCCTGGACATACGAGCAGTTCTTC

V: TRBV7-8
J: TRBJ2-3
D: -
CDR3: CASSRFLGGTDTQYF
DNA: TGTGCCAGCAGCCGCTTCCTAGGGGGCACAGATACGCAGTATTTT

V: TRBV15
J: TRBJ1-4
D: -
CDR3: CATSRDGGGREKLFF
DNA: TGTGCCACCAGCAGAGATGGCGGGGGGCGTGAAAAACTGTTTTTT

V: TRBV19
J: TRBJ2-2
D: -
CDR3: CASSISPRTVGLFF
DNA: TGTGCCAGTAGTATCTCGCCCAGGACAGTCGGGCTGTTTTTT

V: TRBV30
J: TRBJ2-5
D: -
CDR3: CAWGGLEETQYF
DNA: TGTGCCTGGGGGGGCCTTGAAGAGACCCAGTACTTC